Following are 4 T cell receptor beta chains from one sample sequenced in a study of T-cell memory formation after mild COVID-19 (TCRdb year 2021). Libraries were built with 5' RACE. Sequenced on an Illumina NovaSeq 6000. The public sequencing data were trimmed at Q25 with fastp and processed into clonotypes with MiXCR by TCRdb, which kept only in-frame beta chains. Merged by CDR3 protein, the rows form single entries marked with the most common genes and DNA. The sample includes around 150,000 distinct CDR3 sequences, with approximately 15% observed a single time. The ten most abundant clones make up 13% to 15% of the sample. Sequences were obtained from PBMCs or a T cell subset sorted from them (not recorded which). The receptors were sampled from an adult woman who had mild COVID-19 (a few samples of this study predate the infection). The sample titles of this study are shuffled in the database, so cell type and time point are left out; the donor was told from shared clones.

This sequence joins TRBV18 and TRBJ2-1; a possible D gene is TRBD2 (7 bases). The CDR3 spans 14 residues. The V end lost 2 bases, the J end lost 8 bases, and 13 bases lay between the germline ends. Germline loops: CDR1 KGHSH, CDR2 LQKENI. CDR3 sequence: CASSPRRGGDEQFF. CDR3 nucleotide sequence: TGTGCCAGCTCACCAAGGAGGGGGGGCGATGAGCAGTTCTTC.

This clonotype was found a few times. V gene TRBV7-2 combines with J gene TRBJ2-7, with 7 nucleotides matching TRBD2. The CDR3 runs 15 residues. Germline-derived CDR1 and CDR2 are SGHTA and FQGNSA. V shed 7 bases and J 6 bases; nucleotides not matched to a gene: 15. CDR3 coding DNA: TGTGCCAGCACTCGGTATGGCGGGAGCTTCGGCGAGCAGTACTTC. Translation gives CASTRYGGSFGEQYF. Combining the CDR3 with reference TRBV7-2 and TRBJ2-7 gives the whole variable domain GAGVSQSPSNKVTEKGKDVELRCDPISGHTALYWYRQSLGQGLEFLIYFQGNSAPDKSGLPSDRFSAERTGGSVSTLTIQRTQQEDSAVYLCASTRYGGSFGEQYFGPGTRLTVT.

The CDR3 here is CASTQIAYEQYF. CDR3 sequence (DNA): TGTGCCAGCACCCAGATCGCCTACGAGCAGTACTTC. The chain combines TRBV2 with TRBJ2-7, with D uncertain. The germline gives CDR1 SNHLY, CDR2 FYNNEI. This CDR3 region has 12 residues. With 7 bases removed from V and 2 bases from J, the gap between germline ends came to 9 bases.

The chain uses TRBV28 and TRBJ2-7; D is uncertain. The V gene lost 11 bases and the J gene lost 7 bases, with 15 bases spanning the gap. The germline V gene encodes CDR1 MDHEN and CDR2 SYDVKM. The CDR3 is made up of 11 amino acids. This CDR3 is CAGPAPKEQYF. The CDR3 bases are TGTGCCGGACCAGCCCCTAAAGAGCAGTACTTC. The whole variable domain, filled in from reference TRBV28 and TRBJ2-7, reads DVKVTQSSRYLVKRTGEKVFLECVQDMDHENMFWYRQDPGLGLRLIYFSYDVKMKEKGDIPEGYSVSREKKERFSLILESASTNQTSMYLCAGPAPKEQYFGPGTRLTVT.